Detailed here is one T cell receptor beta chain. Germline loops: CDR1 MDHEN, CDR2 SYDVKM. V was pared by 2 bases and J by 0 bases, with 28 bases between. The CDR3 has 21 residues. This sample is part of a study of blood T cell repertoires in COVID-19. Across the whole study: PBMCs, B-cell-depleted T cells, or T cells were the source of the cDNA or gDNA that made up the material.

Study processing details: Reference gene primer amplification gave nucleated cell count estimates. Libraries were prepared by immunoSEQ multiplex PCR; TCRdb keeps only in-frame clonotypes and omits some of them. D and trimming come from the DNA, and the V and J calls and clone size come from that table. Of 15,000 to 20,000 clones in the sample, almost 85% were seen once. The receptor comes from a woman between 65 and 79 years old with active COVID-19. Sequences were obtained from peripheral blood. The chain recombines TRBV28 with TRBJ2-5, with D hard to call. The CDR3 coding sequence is TGTGCCAGCAGTTTAGGTTTTACGAGTCTGAGATCCTTCTTGTACCAAGAGACCCAGTACTTC. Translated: CASSLGFTSLRSFLYQETQYF. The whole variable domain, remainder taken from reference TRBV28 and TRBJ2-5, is DVKVTQSSRYLVKRTGEKVFLECVQDMDHENMFWYRQDPGLGLRLIYFSYDVKMKEKGDIPEGYSVSREKKERFSLILESASTNQTSMYLCASSLGFTSLRSFLYQETQYFGPGTRLLVL.